This T cell receptor beta chain originates from a study of cytomegalovirus exposure and HLA in healthy donors. Study observations and caveats: In a later analysis, several top co-occurrence clusters appeared linked to parvovirus B19, influenza, CMV and Epstein-Barr virus.

On this clone: The antigen remains unidentified.

CDR3 length: 15 residues. Trimming took off 4 bases at V and 4 bases at J, with 17 bases between the two ends. Germline CDR1 and CDR2: SGHRS and YFSETQ. PCR primers comprised 60 Vbeta and 13 Jbeta primers. Repertoires were generated with immunoSEQ multiplex PCR, while TCRdb's copy carries only in-frame clones and drops some. The sample lists roughly 140,000 clones, about 64% occurring once. Sequenced material: PBMCs. The clonotype was recovered from a woman aged 60-75 years in good health and CMV-seropositive. V usage is TRBV5-1 and J usage is TRBJ1-2; possibly TRBD1 for D (5 bases). The CDR3 DNA is TGCGCCAGCAGCGTAACGGGGGGGAAAGCCTATGGCTACACCTTC. As protein: CASSVTGGKAYGYTF.